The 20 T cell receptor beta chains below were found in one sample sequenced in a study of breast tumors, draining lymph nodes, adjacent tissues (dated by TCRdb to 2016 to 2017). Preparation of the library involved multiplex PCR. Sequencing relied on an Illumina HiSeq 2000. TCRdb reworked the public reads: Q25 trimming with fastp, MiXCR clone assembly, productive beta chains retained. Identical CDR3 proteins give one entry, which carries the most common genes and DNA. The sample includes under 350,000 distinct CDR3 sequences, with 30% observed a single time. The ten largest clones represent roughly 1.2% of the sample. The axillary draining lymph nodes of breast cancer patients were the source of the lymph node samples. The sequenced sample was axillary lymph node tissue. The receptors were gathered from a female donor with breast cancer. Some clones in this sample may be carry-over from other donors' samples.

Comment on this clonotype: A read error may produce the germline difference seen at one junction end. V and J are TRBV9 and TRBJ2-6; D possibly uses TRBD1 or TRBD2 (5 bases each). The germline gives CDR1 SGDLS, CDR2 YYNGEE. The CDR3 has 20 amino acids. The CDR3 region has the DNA TGTGCCAGTAGCGTAAGAGCAGGTGACAGCTCCTACTCTGGGGCCGACGTCCTGACTTTC. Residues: CASSVRAGDSSYSGADVLTF.

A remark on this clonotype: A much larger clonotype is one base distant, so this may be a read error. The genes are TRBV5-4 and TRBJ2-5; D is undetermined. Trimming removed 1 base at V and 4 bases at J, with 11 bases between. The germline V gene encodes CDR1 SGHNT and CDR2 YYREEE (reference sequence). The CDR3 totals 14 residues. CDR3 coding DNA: TGTGCCAGCAGCTTGATGTCGCCGGGAGAGACCCAGTACTTC. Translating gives CASSLMSPGETQYF. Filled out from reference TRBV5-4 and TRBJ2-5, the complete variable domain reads ETGVTQSPTHLIKTRGQQVTLRCSSQSGHNTVSWYQQALGQGPQFIFQYYREEENGRGNFPPRFSGLQFPNYSSELNVNALELDDSALYLCASSLMSPGETQYFGPGTRLLVL.

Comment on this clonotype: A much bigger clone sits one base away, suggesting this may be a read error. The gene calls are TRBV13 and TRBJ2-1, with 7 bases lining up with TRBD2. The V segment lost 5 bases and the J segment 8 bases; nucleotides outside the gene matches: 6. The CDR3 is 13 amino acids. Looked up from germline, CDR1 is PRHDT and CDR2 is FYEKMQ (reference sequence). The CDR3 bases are TGTGCCAGCAGCCCTCGGGGGGTGTATGAGCAGTTCTTC. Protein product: CASSPRGVYEQFF.

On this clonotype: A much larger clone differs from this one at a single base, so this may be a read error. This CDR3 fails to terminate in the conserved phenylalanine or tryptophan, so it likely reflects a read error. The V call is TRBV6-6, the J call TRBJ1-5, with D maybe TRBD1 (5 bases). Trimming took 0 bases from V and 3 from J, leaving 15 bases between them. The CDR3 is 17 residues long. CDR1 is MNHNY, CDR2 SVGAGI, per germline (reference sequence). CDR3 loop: CASSYSGAQGDNQPQHL. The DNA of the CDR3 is TGTGCCAGCAGTTACTCTGGGGCTCAGGGTGACAATCAGCCCCAGCATCTT.

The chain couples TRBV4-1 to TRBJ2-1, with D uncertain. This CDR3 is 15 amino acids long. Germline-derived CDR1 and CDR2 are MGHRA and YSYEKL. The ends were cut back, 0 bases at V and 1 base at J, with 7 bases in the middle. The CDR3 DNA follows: TGCGCCAGCAGCCAAGATCTAGGGTCCTACAATGAGCAGTTCTTC. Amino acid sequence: CASSQDLGSYNEQFF.

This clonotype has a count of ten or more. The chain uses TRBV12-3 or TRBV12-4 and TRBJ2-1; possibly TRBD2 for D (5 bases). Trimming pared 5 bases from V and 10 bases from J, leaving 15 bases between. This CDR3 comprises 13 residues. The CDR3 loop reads CASSRHTREEQFF. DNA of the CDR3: TGTGCCAGCAGTCGACACACTAGAGAAGAGCAGTTCTTC.

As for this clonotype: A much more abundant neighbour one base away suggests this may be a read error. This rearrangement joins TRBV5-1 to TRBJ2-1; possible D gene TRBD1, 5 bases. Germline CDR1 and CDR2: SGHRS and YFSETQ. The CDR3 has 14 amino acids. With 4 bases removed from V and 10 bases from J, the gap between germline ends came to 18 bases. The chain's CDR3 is CASSLDIMPGEQFF. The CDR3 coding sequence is TGCGCCAGCAGCCTGGACATTATGCCAGGCGAGCAGTTCTTC.

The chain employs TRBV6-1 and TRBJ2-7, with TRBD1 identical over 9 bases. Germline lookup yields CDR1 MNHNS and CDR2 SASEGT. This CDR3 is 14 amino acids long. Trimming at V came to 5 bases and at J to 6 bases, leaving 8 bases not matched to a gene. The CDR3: CASSSRTGEVEQYF. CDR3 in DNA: TGTGCCAGCAGTTCTCGGACAGGGGAAGTCGAGCAGTACTTC.

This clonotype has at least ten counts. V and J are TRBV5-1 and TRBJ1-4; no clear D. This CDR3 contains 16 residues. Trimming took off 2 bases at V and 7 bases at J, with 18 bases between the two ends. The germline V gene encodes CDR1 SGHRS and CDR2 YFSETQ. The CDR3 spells CASSFGRAEGGEKLFF. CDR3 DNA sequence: TGCGCCAGCAGCTTCGGACGAGCCGAAGGTGGTGAAAAACTGTTTTTT.

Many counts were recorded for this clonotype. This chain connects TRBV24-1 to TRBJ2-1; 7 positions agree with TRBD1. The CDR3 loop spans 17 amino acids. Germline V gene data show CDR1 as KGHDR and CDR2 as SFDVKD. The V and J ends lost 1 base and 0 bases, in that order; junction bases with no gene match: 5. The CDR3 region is CATSDFPGGSSYNEQFF. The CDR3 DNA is TGTGCCACCAGTGATTTTCCAGGGGGTAGCTCCTACAATGAGCAGTTCTTC.

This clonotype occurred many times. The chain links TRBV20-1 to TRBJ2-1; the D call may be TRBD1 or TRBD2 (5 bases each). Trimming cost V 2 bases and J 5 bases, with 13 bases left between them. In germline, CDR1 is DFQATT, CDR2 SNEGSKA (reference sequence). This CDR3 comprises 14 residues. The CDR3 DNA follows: TGCAGTGCTAGAAGGGACGCTGTAAACAATGAGCAGTTCTTC. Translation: CSARRDAVNNEQFF.

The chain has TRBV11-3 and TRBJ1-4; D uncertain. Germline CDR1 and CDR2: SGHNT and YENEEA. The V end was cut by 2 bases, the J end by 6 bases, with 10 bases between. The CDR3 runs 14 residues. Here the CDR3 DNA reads TGTGCCAGCAGCTTAATTCCTAGCGATGAAAAACTGTTTTTT. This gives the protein CASSLIPSDEKLFF. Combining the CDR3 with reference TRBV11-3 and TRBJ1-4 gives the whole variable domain EAGVVQSPRYKIIEKKQPVAFWCNPISGHNTLYWYLQNLGQGPELLIRYENEEAVDDSQLPKDRFSAERLKGVDSTLKIQPAELGDSAVYLCASSLIPSDEKLFFGSGTQLSVL.

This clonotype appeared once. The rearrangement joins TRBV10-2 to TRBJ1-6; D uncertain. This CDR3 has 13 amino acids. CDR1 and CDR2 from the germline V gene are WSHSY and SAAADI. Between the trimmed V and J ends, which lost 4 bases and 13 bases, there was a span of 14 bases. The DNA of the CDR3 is TGCGCCAGCAGTGGCGCATATAGTTCGCCCCTCCACTTT. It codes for CASSGAYSSPLHF.

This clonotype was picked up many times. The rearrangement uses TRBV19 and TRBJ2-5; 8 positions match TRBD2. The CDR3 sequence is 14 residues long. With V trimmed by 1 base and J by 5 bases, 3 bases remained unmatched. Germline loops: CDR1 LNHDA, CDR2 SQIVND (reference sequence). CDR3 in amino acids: CASSIAGGRETQYF. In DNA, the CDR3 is TGTGCCAGTAGTATAGCGGGAGGGCGGGAGACCCAGTACTTC.

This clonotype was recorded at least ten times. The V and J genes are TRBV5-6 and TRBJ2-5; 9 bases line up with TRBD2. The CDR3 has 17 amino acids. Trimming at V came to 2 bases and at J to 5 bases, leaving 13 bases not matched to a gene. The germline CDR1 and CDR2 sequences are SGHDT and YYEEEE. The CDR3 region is CASSFLAGGPRGETQYF. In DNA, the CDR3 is TGTGCCAGCAGCTTCCTCGCGGGAGGGCCGAGGGGGGAGACCCAGTACTTC.

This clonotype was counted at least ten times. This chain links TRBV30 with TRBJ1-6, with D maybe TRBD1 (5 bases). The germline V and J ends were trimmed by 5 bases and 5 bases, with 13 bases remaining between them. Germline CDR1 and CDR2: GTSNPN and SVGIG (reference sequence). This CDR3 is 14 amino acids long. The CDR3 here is CAWARGRNNSPLHF. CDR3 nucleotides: TGTGCCTGGGCGCGGGGACGGAATAATTCACCCCTCCACTTT.

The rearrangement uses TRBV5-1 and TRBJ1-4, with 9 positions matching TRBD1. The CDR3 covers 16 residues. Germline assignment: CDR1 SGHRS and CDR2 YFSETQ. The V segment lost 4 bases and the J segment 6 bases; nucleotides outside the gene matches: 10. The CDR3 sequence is CASSEEGDRVDEKLFF. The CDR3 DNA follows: TGCGCCAGCAGCGAGGAAGGGGACAGGGTTGATGAAAAACTGTTTTTT.

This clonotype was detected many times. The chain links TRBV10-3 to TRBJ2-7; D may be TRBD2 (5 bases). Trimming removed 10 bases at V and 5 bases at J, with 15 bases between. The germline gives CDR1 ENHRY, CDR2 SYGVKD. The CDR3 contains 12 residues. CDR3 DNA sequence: TGTGCCACCGGCGGGCAGTCTAACGAGCAGTACTTC. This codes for CATGGQSNEQYF.

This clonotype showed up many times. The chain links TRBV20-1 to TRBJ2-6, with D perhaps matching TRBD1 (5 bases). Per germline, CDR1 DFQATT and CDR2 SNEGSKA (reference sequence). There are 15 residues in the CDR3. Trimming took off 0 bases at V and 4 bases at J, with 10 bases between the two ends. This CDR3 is CSARDGAGGANVLTF. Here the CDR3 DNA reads TGCAGTGCTAGAGATGGGGCAGGAGGGGCCAACGTCCTGACTTTC.

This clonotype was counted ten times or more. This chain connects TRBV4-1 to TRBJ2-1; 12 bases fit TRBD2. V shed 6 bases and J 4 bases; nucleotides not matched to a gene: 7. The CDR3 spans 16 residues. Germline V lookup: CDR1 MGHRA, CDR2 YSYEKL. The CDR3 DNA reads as TGCGCCAGCAGTATCGGACTAGCGGGACCTTACAATGAGCAGTTCTTC. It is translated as CASSIGLAGPYNEQFF.